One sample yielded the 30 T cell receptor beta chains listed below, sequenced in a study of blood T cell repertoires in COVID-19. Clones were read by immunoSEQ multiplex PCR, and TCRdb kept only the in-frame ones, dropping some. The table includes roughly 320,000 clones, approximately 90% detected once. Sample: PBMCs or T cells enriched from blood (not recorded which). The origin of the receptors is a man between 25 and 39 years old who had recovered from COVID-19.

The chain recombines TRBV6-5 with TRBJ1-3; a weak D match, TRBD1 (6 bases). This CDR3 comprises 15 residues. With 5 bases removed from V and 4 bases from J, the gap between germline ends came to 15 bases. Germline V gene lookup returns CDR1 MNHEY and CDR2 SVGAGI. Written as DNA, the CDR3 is TGTGCCAGCAGTACACAGGGCAGGAGGGGAAACACCATATATTTT. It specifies CASSTQGRRGNTIYF.

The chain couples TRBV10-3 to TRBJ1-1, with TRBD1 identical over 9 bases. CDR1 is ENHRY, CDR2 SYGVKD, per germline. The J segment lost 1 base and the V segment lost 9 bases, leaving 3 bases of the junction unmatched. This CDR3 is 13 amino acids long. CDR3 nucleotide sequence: TGTGCCATTGGGACAGGGACGAACACTGAAGCTTTCTTT. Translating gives CAIGTGTNTEAFF.

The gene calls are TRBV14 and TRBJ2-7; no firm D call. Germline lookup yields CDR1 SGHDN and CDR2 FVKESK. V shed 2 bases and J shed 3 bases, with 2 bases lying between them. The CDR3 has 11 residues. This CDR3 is CASSQLYEQYF. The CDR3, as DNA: TGTGCCAGCAGCCAACTCTACGAGCAGTACTTC.

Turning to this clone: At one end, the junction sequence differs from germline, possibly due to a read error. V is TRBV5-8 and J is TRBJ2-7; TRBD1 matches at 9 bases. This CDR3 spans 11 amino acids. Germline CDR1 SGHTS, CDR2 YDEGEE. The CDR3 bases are TGTGCCAGCAGCCGCCGGGACAGGGCCTATTTC. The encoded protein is CASSRRDRAYF.

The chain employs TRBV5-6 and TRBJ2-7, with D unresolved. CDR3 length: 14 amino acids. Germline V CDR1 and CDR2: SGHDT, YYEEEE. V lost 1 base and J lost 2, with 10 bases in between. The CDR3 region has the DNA TGTGCCAGCAGCTTGATAGAGACAACCTACGAGCAGTACTTC. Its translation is CASSLIETTYEQYF.

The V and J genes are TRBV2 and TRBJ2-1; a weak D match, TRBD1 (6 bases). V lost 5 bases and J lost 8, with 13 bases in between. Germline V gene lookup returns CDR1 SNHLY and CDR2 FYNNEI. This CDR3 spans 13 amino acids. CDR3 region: CASSKTGLDEQFF. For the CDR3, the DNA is TGTGCCAGCAGTAAAACAGGGCTCGATGAGCAGTTCTTC.

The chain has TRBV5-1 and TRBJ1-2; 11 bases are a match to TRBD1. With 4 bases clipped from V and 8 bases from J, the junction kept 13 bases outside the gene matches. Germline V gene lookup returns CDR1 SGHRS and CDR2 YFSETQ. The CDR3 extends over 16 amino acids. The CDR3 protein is CASSPGTGGSLRGYTF. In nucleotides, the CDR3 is TGCGCCAGCAGCCCCGGGACAGGGGGAAGTTTGCGAGGCTACACCTTC.

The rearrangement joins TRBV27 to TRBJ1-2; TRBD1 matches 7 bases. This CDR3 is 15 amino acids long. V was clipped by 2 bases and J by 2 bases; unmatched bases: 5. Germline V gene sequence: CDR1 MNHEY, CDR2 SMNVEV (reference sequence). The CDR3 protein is CASSLKRGQNYGYTF. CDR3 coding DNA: TGTGCCAGCAGTTTAAAAAGGGGGCAGAACTATGGCTACACCTTC.

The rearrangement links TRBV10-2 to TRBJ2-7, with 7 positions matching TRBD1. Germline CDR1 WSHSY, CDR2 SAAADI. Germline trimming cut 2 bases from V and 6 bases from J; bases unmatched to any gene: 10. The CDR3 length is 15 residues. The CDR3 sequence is CASSERRQGTGEQYF. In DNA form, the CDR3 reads TGCGCCAGCAGTGAGCGCCGACAGGGTACCGGCGAGCAGTACTTC.

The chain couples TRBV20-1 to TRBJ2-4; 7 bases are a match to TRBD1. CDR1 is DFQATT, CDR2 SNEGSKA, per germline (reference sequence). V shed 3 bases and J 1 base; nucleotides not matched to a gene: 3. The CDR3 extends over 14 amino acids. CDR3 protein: CSASGRGAKNIQYF. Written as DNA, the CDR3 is TGCAGTGCTAGTGGCAGGGGGGCCAAAAACATTCAGTACTTC.

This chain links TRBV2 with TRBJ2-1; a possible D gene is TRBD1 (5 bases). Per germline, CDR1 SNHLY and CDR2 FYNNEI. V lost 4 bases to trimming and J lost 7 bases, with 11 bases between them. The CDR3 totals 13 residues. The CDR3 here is CASSVWSGNEQFF. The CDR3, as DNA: TGTGCCAGCAGTGTATGGTCAGGGAATGAGCAGTTCTTC.

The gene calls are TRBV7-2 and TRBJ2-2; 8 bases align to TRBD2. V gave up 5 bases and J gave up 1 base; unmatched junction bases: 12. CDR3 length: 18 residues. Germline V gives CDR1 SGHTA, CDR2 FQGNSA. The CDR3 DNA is TGTGCCAGCAGCCCTCGGGGTAGCGGGAACCTGAACACCGGGGAGCTGTTTTTT. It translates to CASSPRGSGNLNTGELFF.

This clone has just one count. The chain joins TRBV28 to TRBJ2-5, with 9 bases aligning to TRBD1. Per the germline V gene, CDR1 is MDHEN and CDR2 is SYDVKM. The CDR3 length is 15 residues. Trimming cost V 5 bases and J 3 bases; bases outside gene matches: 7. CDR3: CASSPPGTGKETQYF. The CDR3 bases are TGTGCCAGCAGTCCCCCCGGGACAGGGAAAGAGACCCAGTACTTC.

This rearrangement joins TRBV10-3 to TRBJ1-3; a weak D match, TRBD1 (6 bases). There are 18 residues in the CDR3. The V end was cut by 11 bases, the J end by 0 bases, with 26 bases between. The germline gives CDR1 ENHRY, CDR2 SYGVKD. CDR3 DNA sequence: TGTGCCCCAAAAGGGGGACCAGGCAATCATTTCTCTGGAAACACCATATATTTT. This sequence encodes CAPKGGPGNHFSGNTIYF.

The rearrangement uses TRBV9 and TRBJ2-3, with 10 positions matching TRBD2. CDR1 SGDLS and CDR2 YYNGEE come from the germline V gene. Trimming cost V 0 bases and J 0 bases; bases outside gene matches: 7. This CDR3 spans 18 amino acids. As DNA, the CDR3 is TGTGCCAGCAGCGTAGCTACATGGACTAGCGGTAGCACAGATACGCAGTATTTT. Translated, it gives CASSVATWTSGSTDTQYF.

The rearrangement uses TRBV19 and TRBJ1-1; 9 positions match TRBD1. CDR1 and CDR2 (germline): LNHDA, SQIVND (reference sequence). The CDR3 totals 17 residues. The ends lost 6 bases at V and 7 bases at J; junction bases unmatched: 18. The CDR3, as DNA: TGTGCCAGTAGCCCGGACAGGGGCGCACGTTACCCAATTGAAGCTTTCTTT. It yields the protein CASSPDRGARYPIEAFF.

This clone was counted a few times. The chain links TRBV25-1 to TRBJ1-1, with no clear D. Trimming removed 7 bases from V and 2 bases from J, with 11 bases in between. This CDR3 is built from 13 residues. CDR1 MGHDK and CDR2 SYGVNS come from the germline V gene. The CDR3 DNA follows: TGTGCCAGCACCCGAGCTCGAAACACTGAAGCTTTCTTT. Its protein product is CASTRARNTEAFF.

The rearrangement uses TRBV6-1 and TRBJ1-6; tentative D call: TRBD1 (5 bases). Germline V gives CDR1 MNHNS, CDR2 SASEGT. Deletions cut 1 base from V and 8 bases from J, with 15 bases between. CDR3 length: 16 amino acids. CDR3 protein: CASSEVGVIGDSPLHF. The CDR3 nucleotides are TGTGCCAGCAGTGAAGTAGGGGTGATCGGCGATTCACCCCTCCACTTT.

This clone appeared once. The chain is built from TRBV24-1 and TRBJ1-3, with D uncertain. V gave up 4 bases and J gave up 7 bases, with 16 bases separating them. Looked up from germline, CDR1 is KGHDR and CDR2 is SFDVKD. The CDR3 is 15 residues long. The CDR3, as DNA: TGTGCCACCAGTGACCCGCGGGAGTCGGAGAACACCATATATTTT. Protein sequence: CATSDPRESENTIYF.

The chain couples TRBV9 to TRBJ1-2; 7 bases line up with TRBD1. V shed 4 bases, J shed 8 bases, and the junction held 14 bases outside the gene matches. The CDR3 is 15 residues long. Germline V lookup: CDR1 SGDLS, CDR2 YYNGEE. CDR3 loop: CASSTYDREDRGYTF. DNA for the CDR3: TGTGCCAGCAGCACATACGACAGGGAAGATCGGGGCTACACCTTC.

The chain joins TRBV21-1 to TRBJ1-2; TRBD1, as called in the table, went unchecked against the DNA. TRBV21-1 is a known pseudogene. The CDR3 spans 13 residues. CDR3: CASTQGELYGYTF. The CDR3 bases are TGTGCCAGCACTCAGGGGGAGCTCTATGGCTACACCTTC.

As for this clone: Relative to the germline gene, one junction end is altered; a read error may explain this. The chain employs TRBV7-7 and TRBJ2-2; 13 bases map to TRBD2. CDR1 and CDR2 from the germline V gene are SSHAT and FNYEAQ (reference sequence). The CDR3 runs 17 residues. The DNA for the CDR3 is TGTGCTAGCAGCCATGGACTAGCGGGGGCGCTCACCGGGGAGCTGTTTTTT. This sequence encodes CASSHGLAGALTGELFF. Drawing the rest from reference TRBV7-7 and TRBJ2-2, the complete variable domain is GAGVSQSPRYKVTKRGQDVTLRCDPISSHATLYWYQQALGQGPEFLTYFNYEAQPDKSGLPSDRFSAERPEGSISTLTIQRTEQRDSAMYRCASSHGLAGALTGELFFGEGSRLTVL.

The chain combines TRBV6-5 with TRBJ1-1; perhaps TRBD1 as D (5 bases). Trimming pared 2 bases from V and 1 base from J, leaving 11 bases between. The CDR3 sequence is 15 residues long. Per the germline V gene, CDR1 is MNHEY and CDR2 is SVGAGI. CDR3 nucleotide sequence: TGTGCCAGCAGTTACGAGCGGGGGACGAACACTGAAGCTTTCTTT. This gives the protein CASSYERGTNTEAFF.

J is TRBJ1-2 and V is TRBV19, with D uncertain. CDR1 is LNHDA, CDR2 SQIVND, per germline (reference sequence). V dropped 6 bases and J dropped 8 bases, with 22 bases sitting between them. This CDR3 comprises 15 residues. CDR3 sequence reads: CASSKSGLDPSGYTF. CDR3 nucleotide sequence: TGTGCCAGTAGCAAATCGGGCCTTGACCCTAGCGGCTACACCTTC.

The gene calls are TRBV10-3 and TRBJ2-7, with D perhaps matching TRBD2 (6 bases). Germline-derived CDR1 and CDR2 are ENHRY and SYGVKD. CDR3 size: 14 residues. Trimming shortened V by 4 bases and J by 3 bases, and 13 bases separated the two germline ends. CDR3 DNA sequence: TGTGCCATCAGTGGAGGAGGGAGAATCTACGAGCAGTACTTC. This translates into CAISGGGRIYEQYF.

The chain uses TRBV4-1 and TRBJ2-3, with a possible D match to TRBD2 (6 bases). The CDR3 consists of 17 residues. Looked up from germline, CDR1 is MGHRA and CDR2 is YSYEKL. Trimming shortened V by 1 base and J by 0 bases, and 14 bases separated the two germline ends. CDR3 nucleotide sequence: TGCGCCAGCAGCCAAGCCCCGGGAGTATCAAGCACAGATACGCAGTATTTT. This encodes CASSQAPGVSSTDTQYF.

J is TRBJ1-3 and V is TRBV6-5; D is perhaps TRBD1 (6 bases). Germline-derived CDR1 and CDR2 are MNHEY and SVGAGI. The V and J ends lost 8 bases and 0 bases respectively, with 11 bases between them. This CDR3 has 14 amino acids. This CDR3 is CASDTGFSGNTIYF. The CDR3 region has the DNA TGTGCCAGCGATACAGGGTTCTCTGGAAACACCATATATTTT.

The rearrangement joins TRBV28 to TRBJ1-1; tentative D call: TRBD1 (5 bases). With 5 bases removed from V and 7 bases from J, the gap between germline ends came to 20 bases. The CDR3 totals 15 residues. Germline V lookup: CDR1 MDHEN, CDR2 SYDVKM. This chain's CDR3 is CASSLYFRGFGEAFF. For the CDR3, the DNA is TGTGCCAGCAGTCTCTACTTCCGGGGGTTTGGTGAAGCTTTCTTT.

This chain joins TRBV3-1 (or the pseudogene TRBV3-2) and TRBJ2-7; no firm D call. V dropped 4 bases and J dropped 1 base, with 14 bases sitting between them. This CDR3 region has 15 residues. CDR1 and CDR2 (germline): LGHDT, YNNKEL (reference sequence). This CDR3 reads CASSPTQTQSYEQYF. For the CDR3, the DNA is TGTGCCAGCAGCCCCACCCAGACACAATCCTACGAGCAGTACTTC.

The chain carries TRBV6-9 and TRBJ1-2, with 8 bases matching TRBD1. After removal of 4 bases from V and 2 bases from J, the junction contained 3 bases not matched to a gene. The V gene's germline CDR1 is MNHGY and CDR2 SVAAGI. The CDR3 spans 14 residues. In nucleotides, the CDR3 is TGTGCCAGCAGTTCCCCAGGGGGCAACTATGGCTACACCTTC. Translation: CASSSPGGNYGYTF.